The present T cell receptor (beta chain) was sequenced within a study of T cell responses to AZD1222 COVID-19 vaccine. In germline, CDR1 is SNHLY, CDR2 FYNNEI. The CDR3 consists of 14 residues. Trimming took off 9 bases at V and 6 bases at J, with 15 bases between the two ends. Repertoires were generated with immunoSEQ multiplex PCR, while TCRdb's copy carries only in-frame clones and drops some. The sample yields 200,000 to 250,000 clones, 85% to 95% seen once. This sequence was found in an adult in good health. The chain couples TRBV2 to TRBJ1-6; D not resolved. The sample was peripheral blood, taken on day 0 of MenACWY control vaccination. CDR3 in amino acids: CARRREGSNSPLHF. Here the CDR3 DNA reads TGTGCCAGACGACGCGAGGGAAGTAATTCACCCCTCCACTTT.